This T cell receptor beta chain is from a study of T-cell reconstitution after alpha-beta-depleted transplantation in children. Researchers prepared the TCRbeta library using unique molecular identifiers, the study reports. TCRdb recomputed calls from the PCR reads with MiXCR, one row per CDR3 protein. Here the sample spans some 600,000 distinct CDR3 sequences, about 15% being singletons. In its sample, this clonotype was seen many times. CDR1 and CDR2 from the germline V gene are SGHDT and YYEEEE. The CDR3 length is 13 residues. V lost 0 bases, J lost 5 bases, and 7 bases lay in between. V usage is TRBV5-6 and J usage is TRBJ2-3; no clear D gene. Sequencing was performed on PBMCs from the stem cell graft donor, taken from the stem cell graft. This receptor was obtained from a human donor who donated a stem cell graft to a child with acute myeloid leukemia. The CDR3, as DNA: TGTGCCAGCAGCTTGGAGTTTGGAGATACGCAGTATTTT. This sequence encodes CASSLEFGDTQYF.